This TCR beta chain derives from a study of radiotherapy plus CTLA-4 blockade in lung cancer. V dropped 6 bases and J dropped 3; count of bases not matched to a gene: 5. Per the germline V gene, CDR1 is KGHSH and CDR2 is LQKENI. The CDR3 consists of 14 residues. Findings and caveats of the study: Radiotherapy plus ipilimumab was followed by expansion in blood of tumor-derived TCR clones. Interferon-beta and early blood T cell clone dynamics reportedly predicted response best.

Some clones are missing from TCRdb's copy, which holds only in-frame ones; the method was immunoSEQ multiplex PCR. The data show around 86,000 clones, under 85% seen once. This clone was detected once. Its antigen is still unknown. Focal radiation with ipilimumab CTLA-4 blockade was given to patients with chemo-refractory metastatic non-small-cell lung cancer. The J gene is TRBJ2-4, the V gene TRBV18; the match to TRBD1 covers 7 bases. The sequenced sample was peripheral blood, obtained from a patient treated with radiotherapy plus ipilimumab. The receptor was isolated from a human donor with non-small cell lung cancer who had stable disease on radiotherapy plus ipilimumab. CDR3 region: CASSTAGGKNIQYF. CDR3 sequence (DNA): TGTGCCAGCTCCACGGCAGGGGGCAAAAACATTCAGTACTTC. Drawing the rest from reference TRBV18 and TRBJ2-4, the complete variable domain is NAGVMQNPRHLVRRRGQEARLRCSPMKGHSHVYWYRQLPEEGLKFMVYLQKENIIDESGMPKERFSAEFPKEGPSILRIQQVVRGDSAAYFCASSTAGGKNIQYFGAGTRLSVL.